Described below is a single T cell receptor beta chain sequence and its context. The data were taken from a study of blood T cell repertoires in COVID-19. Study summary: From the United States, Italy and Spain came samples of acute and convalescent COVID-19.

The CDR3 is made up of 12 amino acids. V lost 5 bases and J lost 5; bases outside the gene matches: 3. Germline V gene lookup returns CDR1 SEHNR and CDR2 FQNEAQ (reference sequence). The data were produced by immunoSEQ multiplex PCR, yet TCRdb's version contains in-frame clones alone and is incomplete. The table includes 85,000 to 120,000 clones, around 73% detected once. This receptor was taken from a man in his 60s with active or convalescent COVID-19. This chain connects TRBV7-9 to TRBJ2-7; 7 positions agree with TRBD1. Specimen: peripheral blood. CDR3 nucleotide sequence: TGTGCCAGCAGCCCAGACAGGGACGAGCAGTACTTC. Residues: CASSPDRDEQYF.